This TCR beta chain came from a study of cytomegalovirus exposure and HLA in healthy donors. Study as a whole: One earlier analysis, a look at roughly 170 million T cells, found around 110 million unique TCR beta sequences. Tens of millions of unique TCR sequences came from HLA-typed donors in an early release.

Germline V lookup: CDR1 SSHAT, CDR2 FNYEAQ (reference sequence). CDR3 length: 13 amino acids. PCR involved 60 Vbeta and 13 Jbeta primers. This table comes from immunoSEQ multiplex PCR, and its TCRdb copy is limited to in-frame clones, with some not included. The sample consists of tens of thousands of clones, approximately 70% of them appearing once. About this clone itself: Its antigen is still unknown. An end of the junction does not agree with germline; a read error may underlie this.

Regarding the study as a whole: Researchers had no immune exposure information except CMV serostatus available. Later work found that TCR association rates differed between HLA loci; DRB1 had the most and HLA-C the fewest.

The receptor comes from a woman aged 50 to 65 in good health and CMV-seropositive. The chain carries TRBV7-7 and TRBJ1-1; D gene unclear. Specimen: PBMCs. The CDR3 loop is CASSLALSTEAFF. In nucleotides, the CDR3 is TGTGCTAGCAGCTTAGCCCTGAGCACTGAAGCTTTCTTT.